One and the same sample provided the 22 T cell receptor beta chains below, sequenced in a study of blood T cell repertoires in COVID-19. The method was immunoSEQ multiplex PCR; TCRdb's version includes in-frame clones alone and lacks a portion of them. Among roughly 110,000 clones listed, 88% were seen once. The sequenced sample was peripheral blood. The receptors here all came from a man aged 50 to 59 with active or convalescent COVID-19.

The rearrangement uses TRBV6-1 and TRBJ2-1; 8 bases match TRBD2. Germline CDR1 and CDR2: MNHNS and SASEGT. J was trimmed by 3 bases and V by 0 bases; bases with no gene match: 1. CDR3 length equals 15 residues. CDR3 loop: CASSEASGIYNEQFF. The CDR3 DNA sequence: TGTGCCAGCAGTGAAGCTAGCGGGATCTACAATGAGCAGTTCTTC.

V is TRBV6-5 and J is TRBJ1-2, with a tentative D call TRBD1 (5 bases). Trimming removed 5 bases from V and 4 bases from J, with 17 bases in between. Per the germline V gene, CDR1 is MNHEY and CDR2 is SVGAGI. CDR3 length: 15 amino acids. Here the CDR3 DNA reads TGTGCCAGCAGTCCCCAGGGTGGGTGGGTCTATGGCTACACCTTC. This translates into CASSPQGGWVYGYTF.

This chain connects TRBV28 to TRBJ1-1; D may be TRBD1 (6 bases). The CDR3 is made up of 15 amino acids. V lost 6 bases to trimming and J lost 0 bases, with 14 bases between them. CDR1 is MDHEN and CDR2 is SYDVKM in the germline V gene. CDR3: CASRLRRGMNTEAFF. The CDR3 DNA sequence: TGTGCCAGCAGGCTCCGCAGGGGCATGAACACTGAAGCTTTCTTT.

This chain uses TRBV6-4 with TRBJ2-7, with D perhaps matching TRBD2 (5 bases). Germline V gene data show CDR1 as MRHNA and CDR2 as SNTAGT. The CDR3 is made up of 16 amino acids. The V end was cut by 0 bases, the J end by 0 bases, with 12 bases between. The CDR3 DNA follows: TGTGCCAGCAGTGACTCGAGCGGTCCGAACTCCTACGAGCAGTACTTC. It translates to CASSDSSGPNSYEQYF.

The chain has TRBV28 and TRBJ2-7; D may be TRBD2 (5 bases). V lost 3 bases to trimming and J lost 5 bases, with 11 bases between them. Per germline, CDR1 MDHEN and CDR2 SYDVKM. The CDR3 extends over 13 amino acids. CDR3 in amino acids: CASSLSFGNEQYF. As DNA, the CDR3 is TGTGCCAGCAGTTTGAGTTTCGGGAACGAGCAGTACTTC.

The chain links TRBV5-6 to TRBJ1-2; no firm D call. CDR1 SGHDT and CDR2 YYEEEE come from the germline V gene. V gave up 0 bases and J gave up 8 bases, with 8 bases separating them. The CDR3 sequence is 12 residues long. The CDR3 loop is CASSLAMGGYTF. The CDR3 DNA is TGTGCCAGCAGCTTGGCCATGGGCGGCTACACCTTC.

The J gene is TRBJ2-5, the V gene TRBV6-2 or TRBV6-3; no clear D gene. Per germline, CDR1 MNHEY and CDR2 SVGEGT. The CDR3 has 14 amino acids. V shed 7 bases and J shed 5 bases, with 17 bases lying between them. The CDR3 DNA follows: TGTGCCAGCACCCCCGGCCCGAGGCGGGAGACCCAGTACTTC. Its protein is CASTPGPRRETQYF.

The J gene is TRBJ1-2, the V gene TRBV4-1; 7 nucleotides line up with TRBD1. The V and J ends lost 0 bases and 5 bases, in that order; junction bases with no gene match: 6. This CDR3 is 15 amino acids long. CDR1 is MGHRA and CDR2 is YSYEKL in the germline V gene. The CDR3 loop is CASSQDSTGVYGYTF. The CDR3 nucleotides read TGCGCCAGCAGCCAAGATTCTACAGGGGTGTATGGCTACACCTTC.

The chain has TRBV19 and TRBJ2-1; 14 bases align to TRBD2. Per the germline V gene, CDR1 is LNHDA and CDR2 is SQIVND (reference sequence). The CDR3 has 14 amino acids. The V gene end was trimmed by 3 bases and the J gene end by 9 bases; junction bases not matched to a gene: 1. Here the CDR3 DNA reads TGTGCCAGTAGTATGACTAGCGGGAGGGTTGAGCAGTTCTTC. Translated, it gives CASSMTSGRVEQFF.

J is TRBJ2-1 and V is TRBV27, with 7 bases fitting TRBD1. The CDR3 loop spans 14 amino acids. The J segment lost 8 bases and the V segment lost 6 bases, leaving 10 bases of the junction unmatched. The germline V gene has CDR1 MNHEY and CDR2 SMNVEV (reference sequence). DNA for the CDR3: TGTGCCAGCAGATCACAGACAGGGATCGATGAGCAGTTCTTC. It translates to CASRSQTGIDEQFF.

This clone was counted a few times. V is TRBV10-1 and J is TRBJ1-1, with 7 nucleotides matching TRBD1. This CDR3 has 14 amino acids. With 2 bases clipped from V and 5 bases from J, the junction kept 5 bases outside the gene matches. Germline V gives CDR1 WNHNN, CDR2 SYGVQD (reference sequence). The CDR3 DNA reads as TGCGCCAGCAGTGAGACAGGGGATTGGACTGAAGCTTTCTTT. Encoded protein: CASSETGDWTEAFF.

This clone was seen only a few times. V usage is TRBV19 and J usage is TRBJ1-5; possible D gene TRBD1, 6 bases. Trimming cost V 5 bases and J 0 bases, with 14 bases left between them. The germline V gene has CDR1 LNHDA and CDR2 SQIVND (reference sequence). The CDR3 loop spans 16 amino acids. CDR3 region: CASSVGQSHSNQPQHF. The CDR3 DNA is TGTGCCAGTAGTGTTGGACAGTCACATAGCAATCAGCCCCAGCATTTT.

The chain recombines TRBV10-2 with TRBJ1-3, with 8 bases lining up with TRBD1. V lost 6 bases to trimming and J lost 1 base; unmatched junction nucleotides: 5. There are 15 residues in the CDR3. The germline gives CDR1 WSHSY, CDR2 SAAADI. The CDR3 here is CASRQQGGSGNTIYF. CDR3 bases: TGCGCCAGCAGGCAACAGGGGGGATCTGGAAACACCATATATTTT.

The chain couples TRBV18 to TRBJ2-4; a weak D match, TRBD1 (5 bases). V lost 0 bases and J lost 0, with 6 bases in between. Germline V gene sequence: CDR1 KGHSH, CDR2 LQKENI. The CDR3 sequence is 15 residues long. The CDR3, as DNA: TGTGCCAGCTCACCACCGGGGCTAGCCAAAAACATTCAGTACTTC. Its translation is CASSPPGLAKNIQYF.

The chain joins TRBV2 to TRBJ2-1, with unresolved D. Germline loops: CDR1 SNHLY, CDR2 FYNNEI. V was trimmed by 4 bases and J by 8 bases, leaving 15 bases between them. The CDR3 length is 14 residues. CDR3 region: CASSVSSALDEQFF. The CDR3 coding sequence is TGTGCCAGCAGTGTTTCGTCGGCTCTAGATGAGCAGTTCTTC. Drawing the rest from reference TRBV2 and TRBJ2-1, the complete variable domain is EPEVTQTPSHQVTQMGQEVILRCVPISNHLYFYWYRQILGQKVEFLVSFYNNEISEKSEIFDDQFSVERPDGSNFTLKIRSTKLEDSAMYFCASSVSSALDEQFFGPGTRLTVL.

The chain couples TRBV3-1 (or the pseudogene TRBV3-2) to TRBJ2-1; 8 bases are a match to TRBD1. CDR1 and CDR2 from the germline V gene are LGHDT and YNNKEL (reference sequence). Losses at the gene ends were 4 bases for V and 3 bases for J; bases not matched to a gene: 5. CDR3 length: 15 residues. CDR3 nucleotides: TGTGCCAGCAGCCCTGGGACAGGAGACTACAATGAGCAGTTCTTC. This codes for CASSPGTGDYNEQFF.

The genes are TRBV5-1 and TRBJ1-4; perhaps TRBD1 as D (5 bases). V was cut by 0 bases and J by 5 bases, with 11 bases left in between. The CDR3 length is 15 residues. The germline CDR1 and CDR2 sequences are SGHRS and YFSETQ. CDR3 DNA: TGCGCCAGCAGCTTGGGTCAGGGATACAATGAAAAACTGTTTTTT. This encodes CASSLGQGYNEKLFF.

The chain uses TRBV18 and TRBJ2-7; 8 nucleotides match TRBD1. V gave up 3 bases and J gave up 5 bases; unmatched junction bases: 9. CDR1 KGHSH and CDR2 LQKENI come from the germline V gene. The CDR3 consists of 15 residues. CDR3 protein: CASSPSGGAANEQYF. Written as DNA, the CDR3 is TGTGCCAGCTCACCCTCAGGGGGCGCGGCTAACGAGCAGTACTTC. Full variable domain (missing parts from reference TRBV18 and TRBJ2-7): NAGVMQNPRHLVRRRGQEARLRCSPMKGHSHVYWYRQLPEEGLKFMVYLQKENIIDESGMPKERFSAEFPKEGPSILRIQQVVRGDSAAYFCASSPSGGAANEQYFGPGTRLTVT.

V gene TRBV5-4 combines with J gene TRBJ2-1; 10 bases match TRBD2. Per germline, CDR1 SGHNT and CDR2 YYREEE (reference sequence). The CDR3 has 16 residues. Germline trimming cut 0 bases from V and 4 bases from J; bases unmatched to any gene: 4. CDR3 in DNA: TGTGCCAGCAGCTTGGGCGGGACTAGCGAATACAATGAGCAGTTCTTC. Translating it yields CASSLGGTSEYNEQFF.

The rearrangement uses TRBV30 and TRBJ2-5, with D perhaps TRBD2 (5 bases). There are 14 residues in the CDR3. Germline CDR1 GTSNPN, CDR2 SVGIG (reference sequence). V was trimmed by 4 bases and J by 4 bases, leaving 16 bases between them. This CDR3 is CAWKNPGGRETQYF. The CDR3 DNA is TGTGCCTGGAAGAACCCGGGCGGGCGAGAGACCCAGTACTTC.

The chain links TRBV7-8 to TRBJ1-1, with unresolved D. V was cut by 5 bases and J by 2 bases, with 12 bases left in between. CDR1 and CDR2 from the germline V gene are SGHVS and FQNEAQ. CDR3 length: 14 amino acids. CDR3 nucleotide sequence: TGTGCCAGCAGCCCAATAGGAGGAAACACTGAAGCTTTCTTT. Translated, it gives CASSPIGGNTEAFF.

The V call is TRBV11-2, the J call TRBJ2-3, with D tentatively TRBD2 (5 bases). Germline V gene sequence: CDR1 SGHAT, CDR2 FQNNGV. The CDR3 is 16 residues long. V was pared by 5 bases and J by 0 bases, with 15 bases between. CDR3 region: CASSPVGARSTDTQYF. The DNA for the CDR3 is TGTGCCAGCAGCCCGGTGGGAGCACGGAGCACAGATACGCAGTATTTT.